This T cell receptor (beta chain) was sequenced for a study of control samples from healthy donors and cancer patients. V shed 3 bases and J 3 bases; nucleotides not matched to a gene: 0. CDR1 SNHLY and CDR2 FYNNEI come from the germline V gene. The CDR3 has 14 residues. Libraries were prepared by immunoSEQ multiplex PCR; TCRdb keeps only in-frame clonotypes and omits some of them. The repertoire holds 200,000 or so clones, with roughly nine tenths as singletons. Sequenced sample: blood. This rearrangement joins TRBV2 to TRBJ1-3, with 9 bases lining up with TRBD1. The sequence was collected from a man aged 25 to 45 in good health. CDR3 region: CASSEGQGGNTIYF. The DNA for the CDR3 is TGTGCCAGCAGTGAGGGACAGGGTGGAAACACCATATATTTT.